This record covers a single T cell receptor (beta chain). Its specificity is not known. This entry belongs to a study of T cell responses to AZD1222 COVID-19 vaccine. Regarding the study as a whole: Spike-specific TCR breadth rose after two AZD1222 doses, and depth rose as well.

TCRdb's table, derived via immunoSEQ multiplex PCR, lists solely in-frame clones and lacks some. Counted here are about 84,000 clones, approximately 92% occurring once; the ten biggest clones make up roughly 32%. The CDR3 is made up of 13 amino acids. With V trimmed by 4 bases and J by 7 bases, 4 bases remained unmatched. From germline, CDR1 is MNHEY and CDR2 SVGAGI. This sequence joins TRBV6-5 and TRBJ2-1; 7 nucleotides match TRBD2. The source material was peripheral blood, sampled on day 0 of AZD1222 vaccination. The TCR was taken from an adult in good health. The CDR3 bases are TGTGCCAGCAGTTCCGGACTAGGGAATGAGCAGTTCTTC. Protein: CASSSGLGNEQFF.